This TCR beta chain was identified in a study of identical twins. The CDR3 length is 15 residues. Trimming pared 4 bases from V and 6 bases from J, leaving 19 bases between. Per the germline V gene, CDR1 is ENHRY and CDR2 is SYGVKD. TCRdb re-called the 5' RACE reads through MiXCR, storing one row per CDR3 protein. The data hold hundreds of thousands of distinct CDR3 sequences, with around 21% observed a single time. These sequences were also reported in another study, on T cells expressing NK-cell markers. This second study notes: The TCR beta repertoires originated in sorted CD3+CD56+NKG2C+, CD3+CD56+NKG2C- and CD3+CD56-NKG2C+ T cells. Four of the donors also had these clonotypes leading their CD3+CD56-NKG2C+ fraction.

Sequenced: PBMCs. This TCR came from a woman between 18 and 29 years old in good health. The gene calls are TRBV10-3 and TRBJ2-7; D may be TRBD2 (5 bases). CDR3 sequence (DNA): TGTGCCATCAGTGGAGGACCGGACTCCCTACTCGAGCAGTACTTC. Its translation is CAISGGPDSLLEQYF.